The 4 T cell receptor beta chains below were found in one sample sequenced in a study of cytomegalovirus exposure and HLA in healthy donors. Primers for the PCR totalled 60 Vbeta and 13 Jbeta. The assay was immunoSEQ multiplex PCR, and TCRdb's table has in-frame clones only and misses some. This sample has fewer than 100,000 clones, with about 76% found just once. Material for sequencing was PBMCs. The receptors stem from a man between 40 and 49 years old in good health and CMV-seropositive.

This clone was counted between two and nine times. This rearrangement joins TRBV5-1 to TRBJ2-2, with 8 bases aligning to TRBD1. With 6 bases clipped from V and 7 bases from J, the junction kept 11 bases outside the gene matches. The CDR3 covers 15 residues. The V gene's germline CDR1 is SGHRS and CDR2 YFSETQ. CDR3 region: CASTDHQGAYGELFF. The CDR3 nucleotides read TGCGCCAGCACCGACCACCAGGGGGCGTACGGGGAGCTGTTTTTT.

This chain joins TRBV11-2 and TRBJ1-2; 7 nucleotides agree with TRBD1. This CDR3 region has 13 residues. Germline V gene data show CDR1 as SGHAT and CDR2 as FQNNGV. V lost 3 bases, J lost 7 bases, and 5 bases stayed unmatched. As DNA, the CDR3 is TGTGCCAGCAGCTTGGGACAGTTGGGTGGCTACACCTTC. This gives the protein CASSLGQLGGYTF.

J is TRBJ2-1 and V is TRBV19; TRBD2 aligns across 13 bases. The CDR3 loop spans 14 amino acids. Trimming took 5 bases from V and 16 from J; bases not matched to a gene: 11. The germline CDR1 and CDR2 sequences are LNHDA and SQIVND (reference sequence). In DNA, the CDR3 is TGTGCCAGTAGTGGAGGGACTAGCGGGATTTCCCACTTCTTC. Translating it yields CASSGGTSGISHFF.

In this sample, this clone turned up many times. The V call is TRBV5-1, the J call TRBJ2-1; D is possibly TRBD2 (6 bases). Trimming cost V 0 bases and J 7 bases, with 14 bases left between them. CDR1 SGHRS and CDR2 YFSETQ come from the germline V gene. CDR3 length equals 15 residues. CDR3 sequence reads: CASSLASALVNEQFF. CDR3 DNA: TGCGCCAGCAGCTTGGCTAGCGCCTTGGTGAATGAGCAGTTCTTC. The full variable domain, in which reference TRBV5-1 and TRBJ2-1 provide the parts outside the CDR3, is KAGVTQTPRYLIKTRGQQVTLSCSPISGHRSVSWYQQTPGQGLQFLFEYFSETQRNKGNFPGRFSGRQFSNSRSEMNVSTLELGDSALYLCASSLASALVNEQFFGPGTRLTVL.